The 28 T cell receptor beta chains below were found in one sample sequenced in a study of T cell responses to AZD1222 COVID-19 vaccine. TCRdb keeps only in-frame clones here, not all; method: immunoSEQ multiplex PCR. There are more than 150,000 clones in the sample; around 93% occur only once, and 7% to 9.5% lies in the top ten. Source: peripheral blood, taken on day 0 of AZD1222 vaccination. These receptors came from an adult in good health.

This chain connects TRBV15 to TRBJ1-4; D ambiguous. Trimming shortened V by 0 bases and J by 7 bases, and 6 bases separated the two germline ends. Germline V gene data show CDR1 as LNHNV and CDR2 as YYDKDF (reference sequence). CDR3 size: 13 residues. The CDR3 loop is CATSRDLVEKLFF. The CDR3 DNA sequence: TGTGCCACCAGCAGAGATCTGGTTGAAAAACTGTTTTTT.

The J gene is TRBJ1-2, the V gene TRBV12-3 or TRBV12-4, with D maybe TRBD1 (5 bases). The CDR3 loop spans 13 amino acids. The germline V and J ends were trimmed by 7 bases and 7 bases, with 16 bases remaining between them. The CDR3 nucleotides read TGTGCCAGCATCAAGGACAAGGTCGGTGGCTACACCTTC. Translating gives CASIKDKVGGYTF.

V is TRBV9 and J is TRBJ2-2; D uncertain. V was trimmed by 1 base and J by 1 base, leaving 11 bases between them. From germline, CDR1 is SGDLS and CDR2 YYNGEE. This CDR3 is built from 16 residues. The CDR3 DNA is TGTGCCAGCAGCGTAACGTTAGGTGGGAACACCGGGGAGCTGTTTTTT. It translates to CASSVTLGGNTGELFF.

J is TRBJ2-1 and V is TRBV27; 16 bases are a match to TRBD2. J was trimmed by 7 bases and V by 1 base; bases with no gene match: 16. The CDR3 spans 21 residues. Germline CDR1 reads MNHEY; CDR2 reads SMNVEV (reference sequence). CDR3 loop: CASSLWRAGTSGRDLVNEQFF. Here the CDR3 DNA reads TGTGCCAGCAGTTTATGGCGGGCTGGGACTAGCGGGAGGGATTTGGTGAATGAGCAGTTCTTC.

The chain joins TRBV3-1 (or the pseudogene TRBV3-2) to TRBJ2-5, with 9 positions matching TRBD2. This CDR3 is built from 15 residues. Germline trimming cut 0 bases from V and 5 bases from J; bases unmatched to any gene: 4. Germline lookup yields CDR1 LGHDT and CDR2 YNNKEL (reference sequence). CDR3 nucleotide sequence: TGTGCCAGCAGCCAAGAAGCTAGCGGGAAGGAGACCCAGTACTTC. Protein product: CASSQEASGKETQYF.

The chain recombines TRBV27 with TRBJ1-5; maybe TRBD1 (5 bases). CDR1 is MNHEY, CDR2 SMNVEV, per germline (reference sequence). Between the trimmed V and J ends, which lost 2 bases and 4 bases, there was a span of 15 bases. The CDR3 length is 16 residues. CDR3 coding DNA: TGTGCCAGCAGTTTAACCCCTAATTGGGGGAATCAGCCCCAGCATTTT. Its translation is CASSLTPNWGNQPQHF.

This sequence joins TRBV5-1 and TRBJ2-3; D unclear. This CDR3 spans 12 amino acids. Per germline, CDR1 SGHRS and CDR2 YFSETQ. V lost 0 bases, J lost 5 bases, and 4 bases lay in between. The CDR3 is CASSLGGDTQYF. DNA for the CDR3: TGCGCCAGCAGCTTGGGGGGAGATACGCAGTATTTT.

The rearrangement joins TRBV5-1 to TRBJ2-2; the D call may be TRBD1 or TRBD2 (5 bases each). The germline V gene has CDR1 SGHRS and CDR2 YFSETQ. The CDR3 has 13 residues. Trimming pared 2 bases from V and 5 bases from J, leaving 7 bases between. The CDR3 here is CASSFRETGELFF. CDR3 bases: TGCGCCAGCAGCTTCAGGGAGACCGGGGAGCTGTTTTTT.

This chain uses TRBV13 with TRBJ1-2, with 9 bases fitting TRBD1. The germline V gene encodes CDR1 PRHDT and CDR2 FYEKMQ (reference sequence). CDR3 length: 15 amino acids. After removal of 6 bases from V and 2 bases from J, the junction contained 7 bases not matched to a gene. The CDR3 loop is CASSFGQGRNYGYTF. The CDR3 nucleotides read TGTGCCAGCAGTTTTGGACAGGGGAGGAACTATGGCTACACCTTC.

This sequence joins TRBV4-1 and TRBJ2-7; D remains unclear. The CDR3 is made up of 16 amino acids. Germline CDR1 MGHRA, CDR2 YSYEKL. Deletions cut 0 bases from V and 2 bases from J, with 14 bases between. The CDR3, as DNA: TGCGCCAGCAGCCAAGAAAGTAGTGGGTCTGCCTACGAGCAGTACTTC. Amino acids: CASSQESSGSAYEQYF.

The genes are TRBV11-3 and TRBJ2-3; D not resolved. Trimming pared 5 bases from V and 4 bases from J, leaving 10 bases between. The CDR3 is 13 residues long. Germline V gene sequence: CDR1 SGHNT, CDR2 YENEEA. CDR3: CASSRSPPDTQYF. CDR3 nucleotide sequence: TGTGCCAGCAGCCGTTCCCCTCCAGATACGCAGTATTTT. Together with reference TRBV11-3 and TRBJ2-3, the CDR3 gives the full variable domain: EAGVVQSPRYKIIEKKQPVAFWCNPISGHNTLYWYLQNLGQGPELLIRYENEEAVDDSQLPKDRFSAERLKGVDSTLKIQPAELGDSAVYLCASSRSPPDTQYFGPGTRLTVL.

The chain is built from TRBV2 and TRBJ1-1, with D perhaps matching TRBD1 (5 bases). The CDR3 extends over 14 amino acids. Germline V gene data show CDR1 as SNHLY and CDR2 as FYNNEI. V was shortened by 0 bases and J by 3 bases, with 8 bases between the two germline ends. CDR3 sequence: CASSEARGDTEAFF. CDR3 in DNA: TGTGCCAGCAGTGAAGCTCGGGGGGACACTGAAGCTTTCTTT.

The chain uses TRBV5-8 and TRBJ1-2, with 12 bases aligning to TRBD1. CDR1 and CDR2 from the germline V gene are SGHTS and YDEGEE. The CDR3 is made up of 14 amino acids. The V gene end was trimmed by 6 bases and the J gene end by 4 bases; junction bases not matched to a gene: 4. The CDR3 DNA is TGTGCCAGCACTGGGACAGGGGGCTTCTATGGCTACACCTTC. Amino acids: CASTGTGGFYGYTF.

The chain links TRBV5-4 to TRBJ1-2; D is ambiguous. Trimming left V 4 bases short and J 6 bases short, with 13 bases between. Germline assignment: CDR1 SGHNT and CDR2 YYREEE (reference sequence). The CDR3 extends over 13 amino acids. The CDR3 here is CASSPLMDHGYTF. The CDR3 DNA reads TGTGCCAGCAGCCCGCTGATGGACCATGGCTACACCTTC.

This chain connects TRBV5-4 to TRBJ2-7; the D gene could be TRBD1 or TRBD2 (5 bases each). Germline CDR1 SGHNT, CDR2 YYREEE (reference sequence). V was shortened by 2 bases and J by 3 bases, with 12 bases between the two germline ends. This CDR3 is built from 14 residues. The CDR3 DNA is TGTGCCAGCAGCTTTATTGGGGGTAGCTACGAGCAGTACTTC. It translates to CASSFIGGSYEQYF.

This chain uses TRBV28 with TRBJ2-3; D tentatively fits TRBD1 or TRBD2 (5 bases each). The germline V gene encodes CDR1 MDHEN and CDR2 SYDVKM. V dropped 4 bases and J dropped 0 bases, with 23 bases sitting between them. The CDR3 runs 19 residues. The CDR3 is CASSSPIGGSFGSTDTQYF. The CDR3 region has the DNA TGTGCCAGCAGTTCCCCGATTGGGGGTAGTTTTGGGAGCACAGATACGCAGTATTTT.

This chain joins TRBV10-1 and TRBJ2-5; D is possibly TRBD2 (5 bases). Germline V lookup: CDR1 WNHNN, CDR2 SYGVQD (reference sequence). V shed 3 bases and J shed 5 bases, with 10 bases lying between them. The CDR3 runs 13 residues. In DNA form, the CDR3 reads TGCGCCAGCAGTGATTTTAGGAGGGAGACCCAGTACTTC. Translated, it gives CASSDFRRETQYF.

The chain employs TRBV5-1 and TRBJ2-7, with D possibly being TRBD1 (6 bases). Trimming took off 0 bases at V and 2 bases at J, with 15 bases between the two ends. Germline lookup yields CDR1 SGHRS and CDR2 YFSETQ. This CDR3 has 16 amino acids. CDR3 region: CASSLVSWQGTYEQYF. In nucleotides, the CDR3 is TGCGCCAGCAGCTTGGTCTCTTGGCAGGGGACCTACGAGCAGTACTTC. Together with reference TRBV5-1 and TRBJ2-7, the CDR3 gives the full variable domain: KAGVTQTPRYLIKTRGQQVTLSCSPISGHRSVSWYQQTPGQGLQFLFEYFSETQRNKGNFPGRFSGRQFSNSRSEMNVSTLELGDSALYLCASSLVSWQGTYEQYFGPGTRLTVT.

The chain couples TRBV28 to TRBJ2-2; 7 bases agree with TRBD2. Germline CDR1 reads MDHEN; CDR2 reads SYDVKM. After removal of 2 bases from V and 8 bases from J, the junction contained 5 bases not matched to a gene. This CDR3 is 14 amino acids long. The CDR3 DNA is TGTGCCAGCAGTTTAAGTGCGGGAGCTGGGGAGCTGTTTTTT. Protein product: CASSLSAGAGELFF.

The sample holds one count of this clone. This chain joins TRBV5-5 and TRBJ2-2; 10 bases align to TRBD1. The germline V gene encodes CDR1 SGHKS and CDR2 YYEKEE (reference sequence). CDR3 length equals 15 residues. V lost 3 bases, J lost 6 bases, and 5 bases stayed unmatched. The CDR3 reads CASSSTGGLPGELFF. The CDR3 DNA is TGTGCCAGCAGCTCGACAGGGGGCCTCCCCGGGGAGCTGTTTTTT.

This chain joins TRBV2 and TRBJ1-2; TRBD1 is a possible D gene (5 bases). CDR1 SNHLY and CDR2 FYNNEI come from the germline V gene. The V and J ends lost 5 bases and 0 bases respectively, with 10 bases between them. CDR3 length: 14 residues. The CDR3 protein is CASSPGRTNYGYTF. DNA of the CDR3: TGTGCCAGCAGTCCAGGGCGAACTAACTATGGCTACACCTTC.

The chain employs TRBV9 and TRBJ1-1; D call uncertain. V lost 3 bases, J lost 1 base, and 7 bases lay in between. Germline loops: CDR1 SGDLS, CDR2 YYNGEE. This CDR3 region has 13 residues. The CDR3 DNA sequence: TGTGCCAGCAGCGGATCGAGGAACACTGAAGCTTTCTTT. It yields the protein CASSGSRNTEAFF.

The chain recombines TRBV7-3 with TRBJ2-1; 7 bases are shared with TRBD2. This CDR3 contains 11 residues. The trim removed 5 bases at V and 13 bases at J, leaving 5 bases unmatched. Germline assignment: CDR1 SGHTA and CDR2 FQGTGA. Here the CDR3 DNA reads TGTGCCAGCAGCGCTGGACTAGGTCAGTTCTTC. Translation: CASSAGLGQFF.

This chain links TRBV16 with TRBJ1-2; D might be TRBD1 (6 bases). Germline CDR1 is KGHSY and CDR2 is FQNENV. V was trimmed by 3 bases and J by 6 bases, leaving 14 bases between them. The CDR3 totals 14 residues. CDR3 in DNA: TGTGCCAGCAGCCAGACACGACAGGTCCATGGCTACACCTTC. Its translation is CASSQTRQVHGYTF. The full variable domain, in which reference TRBV16 and TRBJ1-2 provide the parts outside the CDR3, is GEEVAQTPKHLVRGEGQKAKLYCAPIKGHSYVFWYQQVLKNEFKFLISFQNENVFDETGMPKERFSAKCLPNSPCSLEIQATKLEDSAVYFCASSQTRQVHGYTFGSGTRLTVV.

The rearrangement joins TRBV6-5 to TRBJ1-1; maybe TRBD1 (5 bases). The CDR3 has 15 residues. V lost 8 bases, J lost 1 base, and 17 bases lay in between. Germline CDR1 is MNHEY and CDR2 is SVGAGI. In nucleotides, the CDR3 is TGTGCCAGCCGGGGGTTTGGGTGGGCGAACACTGAAGCTTTCTTT. Residues: CASRGFGWANTEAFF.

Here the CDR3 DNA reads TGTGCCAGTAGTATAAAGGGGGACACAGATACGCAGTATTTT. This gives the protein CASSIKGDTDTQYF. The rearrangement uses TRBV19 and TRBJ2-3; a weak D match, TRBD1 (6 bases). The V gene's germline CDR1 is LNHDA and CDR2 SQIVND (reference sequence). V dropped 2 bases and J dropped 2 bases, with 8 bases sitting between them. The CDR3 has 14 residues.

The chain carries TRBV5-1 and TRBJ2-3; tentatively, D is TRBD2 (6 bases). The CDR3 extends over 14 amino acids. V lost 8 bases, J lost 0 bases, and 13 bases lay in between. Germline CDR1 is SGHRS and CDR2 is YFSETQ. CDR3 sequence: CASNLGTSTDTQYF. Here the CDR3 DNA reads TGCGCCAGTAACCTCGGGACTAGCACAGATACGCAGTATTTT.

V and J are TRBV30 and TRBJ1-2; no clear D gene. The CDR3 extends over 15 amino acids. The V and J ends lost 0 bases and 4 bases respectively, with 15 bases between them. The germline gives CDR1 GTSNPN, CDR2 SVGIG (reference sequence). This CDR3 is CAWSVGQVTRYGYTF. In DNA, the CDR3 is TGTGCCTGGAGTGTGGGCCAAGTTACGCGCTATGGCTACACCTTC.